This TCR beta chain was sequenced in a study of T-cell memory formation after mild COVID-19 (dated by TCRdb to the early 2020s). Context from the whole study: TCR sequence clusters from the two donors were found to be largely donor specific. In a couple of donors, T-cell clones that expanded and contracted after mild COVID-19 were followed by sequencing TCRalpha and TCRbeta repertoires longitudinally. The cohort comprised two young, previously healthy adult volunteers, one female and one male. Study-wide findings and limitations: The second-wave clones that peaked on day 37 were not confirmed to be SARS-CoV-2 specific. Some responding clones were detected in pre-infection memory, which suggested that pre-existing cross-reactive memory T cells had joined the SARS-CoV-2 response. Clones contracting from day 15 to 85 had balanced CD4/CD8 phenotypes, while a second wave expanding from day 15 to 37 was biased towards CD4+. Only a couple of mild cases were covered in the study, and larger cohorts including severe cases with pre-infection samples were considered necessary. Contracting CD4+ clones were found mainly in CM and EM memory subsets, while CD8+ clones were enriched in EMRA.

The cysteine opens and the phenylalanine closes a CDR3 of 16 amino acids. Only the CDR3 part of the read is kept: 48 bases, read in frame from the first base. Trimming leaves V shorter by 0 bases and J shorter by 3 bases, with the junction holding 4 bases beyond the gene matches. The germline V gene specifies MNHEY as CDR1 and SVGEGT as CDR2. Ficoll-Paque density gradient centrifugation was the method used to isolate PBMCs. About this clonotype itself: The antigen it binds to is not known. Base qualities are not recorded, but no much larger clone differs from it by a single base.

Sequencing was performed on an Illumina NovaSeq 6000. Using 5'RACE with constant-segment primers, TCRalpha and TCRbeta cDNA libraries were constructed, with sample barcodes and unique molecular identifiers added in the process. RNA was extracted from every sample with Trizol reagent. Library amplification was performed in two PCR steps, and a second sample barcode and Illumina TruSeq adapters were introduced in the second step. The libraries were sequenced on an Illumina NovaSeq using 2 x 150 bp paired-end reads. For the original study's pipeline: Demultiplexing of reads and collapsing into UMI-guided consensus sequences were performed with migec v1.2.7. Using mixcr v2.1.11, UMI consensuses were aligned to TRA and TRB V and J templates and then assembled into clonotypes. A clonotype was counted as expanded or contracted only when both edgeR and NoisET called the clonotype significant, with the noise models trained on biological replicates. For edgeR calls, a false discovery rate-adjusted p below 0.01 and a log2 fold-change threshold of 1 were applied. PCA with hierarchical clustering of max-normalized trajectories of the 1000 most abundant clonotypes was used as exploratory dynamics analysis. The CD4 or CD8 phenotype of responding clones was assigned using the separately sequenced CD4+ and CD8+ repertoires. Through fastp at Q25 and MiXCR, TCRdb rebuilt clones from the public reads, retaining in-frame beta chains. Rows matching on CDR3 protein sequence are summarized as one entry with the most common DNA and genes. The V and J calls and clone size come from TCRdb's table, not from the authors' own analysis. For this sample the table gives 180,000 or so distinct CDR3 sequences, of which more than 9% were detected only once. The ten largest clones capture roughly 3.8% of the sample.

The TCR originated in a man aged 18 to 35 who had mild COVID-19 (a few samples of this study predate the infection). The sample titles of this study are shuffled in the database, so cell type and time point are left out; the donor was told from shared clones. Rearrangement joined TRBV6-2 or TRBV6-3 to TRBJ2-5, with TRBD1 identical over 10 junction bases. Sequenced material: PBMCs or a T cell subset sorted from them (not recorded which). The nucleotide sequence is TGTGCCAGCAGTTACTCGATCGGACAGGGGGAAGAGACCCAGTACTTC. This codes for CASSYSIGQGEETQYF.